Below are 10 T cell receptor beta chains sequenced from a single sample in a study of T cells after posttransplantation cyclophosphamide. The method was immunoSEQ multiplex PCR; TCRdb's version includes in-frame clones alone and lacks a portion of them. The sample contains about 27,000 clones, none occurring once; less than 2% lies in the top ten. Busulfan-fludarabine conditioning, marrow transplant, and cyclophosphamide on days +3 and +4 were administered. Sequences were derived from PBMCs, sampled after allogeneic stem cell transplant with posttransplant cyclophosphamide. The source is a male patient under 35 who received an allogeneic stem cell transplant from a related donor, was CMV-positive, and had no GVHD. Among the T cells, some may be from the graft donor.

This clone was detected ten times or more. This sequence joins TRBV15 and TRBJ1-2; no clear D gene. The CDR3 is 16 residues long. The V end was cut by 0 bases, the J end by 5 bases, with 16 bases between. CDR1 and CDR2 from the germline V gene are LNHNV and YYDKDF (reference sequence). The CDR3 here is CATSRDVGSREYGYTF. The DNA for the CDR3 is TGTGCCACCAGCAGAGATGTTGGAAGTAGGGAGTATGGCTACACCTTC.

The sample holds many counts of this clone. The CDR3 DNA follows: TGCGCCACCCGGACTAGCGGCACAGATACGCAGTATTTT. Translating gives CATRTSGTDTQYF. The chain has TRBV5-1 and TRBJ2-3, with 9 nucleotides matching TRBD2. The CDR3 extends over 13 amino acids. V shed 9 bases and J 1 base; nucleotides not matched to a gene: 3. Germline V gene lookup returns CDR1 SGHRS and CDR2 YFSETQ.

Many counts were recorded for this clone. V gene TRBV30 combines with J gene TRBJ1-4; no clear D gene. The CDR3 consists of 16 residues. Germline V lookup: CDR1 GTSNPN, CDR2 SVGIG (reference sequence). Trimming pared 0 bases from V and 0 bases from J, leaving 11 bases between. The CDR3 protein is CAWSVRRVATNEKLFF. The CDR3 DNA follows: TGTGCCTGGAGTGTACGCCGGGTTGCAACTAATGAAAAACTGTTTTTT.

This clone occurred many times. The V gene is TRBV7-2, the J gene TRBJ2-7, with TRBD1 as a possible D gene (6 bases). The germline V and J ends were trimmed by 4 bases and 3 bases, with 10 bases remaining between them. The CDR3 loop spans 13 amino acids. CDR1 and CDR2 (germline): SGHTA, FQGNSA. The CDR3 DNA sequence: TGTGCCAGCAGCTCCCCGACAGGCTACGAGCAGTACTTC. Amino acids: CASSSPTGYEQYF.

At least ten counts were recorded for this clone. This chain links TRBV5-1 with TRBJ2-1, with 7 bases fitting TRBD2. Losses at the gene ends were 4 bases for V and 7 bases for J; bases not matched to a gene: 11. Germline V gene lookup returns CDR1 SGHRS and CDR2 YFSETQ. The CDR3 is made up of 15 amino acids. The CDR3 sequence: CASSPAAGVGNEQFF. DNA of the CDR3: TGCGCCAGCAGCCCAGCGGCGGGAGTGGGGAATGAGCAGTTCTTC.

The table lists this clone with many counts. The chain employs TRBV19 and TRBJ2-1; TRBD2 matches 14 bases. This CDR3 is 19 amino acids long. V dropped 3 bases and J dropped 3; count of bases not matched to a gene: 10. Germline CDR1 is LNHDA and CDR2 is SQIVND (reference sequence). CDR3 residues: CASSMGPTSGGVNYNEQFF. The CDR3 DNA follows: TGTGCCAGTAGTATGGGGCCGACTAGCGGGGGGGTGAACTACAATGAGCAGTTCTTC.

This clone came up many times. CDR3 coding DNA: TGTGCCAGCAGTGTCTCGGACACAAATCAGCCCCAGCATTTT. Translating it yields CASSVSDTNQPQHF. The chain employs TRBV27 and TRBJ1-5, with TRBD1 as a possible D gene (5 bases). This CDR3 has 14 residues. Trimming took 5 bases from V and 4 from J, leaving 12 bases between them. The V gene's germline CDR1 is MNHEY and CDR2 SMNVEV (reference sequence).

Many counts were recorded for this clone. The chain joins TRBV29-1 to TRBJ2-3; D is unresolved. CDR3 length equals 12 residues. The germline gives CDR1 SQVTM, CDR2 ANQGSEA. Trimming cost V 5 bases and J 0 bases, with 6 bases left between them. CDR3 amino acids: CSVSPSTDTQYF. The CDR3, as DNA: TGCAGCGTTAGCCCCAGCACAGATACGCAGTATTTT.

The table lists this clone with many counts. This sequence joins TRBV28 and TRBJ2-7; TRBD2 is a possible D gene (7 bases). The CDR3 covers 15 residues. CDR1 is MDHEN, CDR2 SYDVKM, per germline. The V and J ends lost 2 bases and 5 bases respectively, with 16 bases between them. The CDR3 sequence: CASSLRGALGNEQYF. The CDR3 region has the DNA TGTGCCAGCAGTTTACGGGGGGCCTTGGGGAACGAGCAGTACTTC.

The sample holds many counts of this clone. The chain joins TRBV13 to TRBJ2-4, with D uncertain. The CDR3 totals 15 residues. Trimming stripped 5 bases from V and 6 bases from J, with 17 bases between. CDR1 and CDR2 from the germline V gene are PRHDT and FYEKMQ (reference sequence). The CDR3 coding sequence is TGTGCCAGCAGCGCCCCGACAAGCAGACCAAACATTCAGTACTTC. As protein: CASSAPTSRPNIQYF. Full variable domain (remainder filled in from reference TRBV13 and TRBJ2-4): AAGVIQSPRHLIKEKRETATLKCYPIPRHDTVYWYQQGPGQDPQFLISFYEKMQSDKGSIPDRFSAQQFSDYHSELNMSSLELGDSALYFCASSAPTSRPNIQYFGAGTRLSVL.